The present entry profiles one TCR beta chain with its context. Its antigen is undetermined. This sample is drawn from a study of T cell clones after liver transplantation. Study in general: TCRbeta sequencing after a pre-transplant mixed lymphocyte reaction identified graft-donor-reactive clones, later tracked in post-transplant blood.

Study-wide results and limits: Graft donor-reactive T cells may have migrated into the graft rather than being deleted. Donor-reactive sequences fell more than third party-reactive ones, suggesting partial deletion.

From germline, CDR1 is SEHNR and CDR2 FQNEAQ (reference sequence). This CDR3 contains 17 residues. The trim removed 5 bases at V and 2 bases at J, leaving 5 bases unmatched. Profiling relied on immunoSEQ multiplex PCR, and the TCRdb table lists in-frame clones only, not all of them. The sample carries tens of thousands of clones, roughly 82% recorded once. The chain employs TRBV7-9 and TRBJ2-6; 11 positions agree with TRBD1. The TCR sequence derives from a human patient who received a liver transplant. Some T cells may be supplied by the graft donor. The sequencing here drew on CD4+ T cells from blood, taken approximately 45 months after liver transplant. This CDR3 reads CASSRGQGAPGANVLTF. CDR3 in DNA: TGTGCCAGCAGCCGCGGACAGGGGGCGCCTGGGGCCAACGTCCTGACTTTC.